Sequencing of this TCR beta chain was carried out in a study of CD8 T cells in Susac syndrome. RNA was extracted with the RNeasy kit, and a quantity of 0.5 to 1 ug was reverse transcribed using random hexamers. Amplification of TCR beta CDR3 by immunoSEQ multiplex PCR spanned 54 Vbeta and 13 Jbeta. TCRdb independently ran MiXCR on the immunoSEQ multiplex PCR reads; one entry per CDR3 protein. The data contain some 120,000 distinct CDR3 sequences, about 95% of them seen just once; the ten biggest clones take up more than 0.095%. The germline V gene encodes CDR1 SQVTM and CDR2 ANQGSEA. The CDR3 is made up of 13 amino acids. V was shortened by 4 bases and J by 7 bases, with 14 bases between the two germline ends. Healthy donors formed controls matched for age and sex. Negative isolation yielded the CD8+ and CD4+ T cells, while FACS enriched the TEMRA cells.

The clonotype was recovered from a human donor in good health. This sequence joins TRBV29-1 and TRBJ2-1; a weak D match, TRBD2 (6 bases). The sample consisted of CD4+ T cells from PBMCs. In DNA form, the CDR3 reads TGCAGCGTTGGGACTGGGGCGGGGAATGAGCAGTTCTTC. Translating gives CSVGTGAGNEQFF.